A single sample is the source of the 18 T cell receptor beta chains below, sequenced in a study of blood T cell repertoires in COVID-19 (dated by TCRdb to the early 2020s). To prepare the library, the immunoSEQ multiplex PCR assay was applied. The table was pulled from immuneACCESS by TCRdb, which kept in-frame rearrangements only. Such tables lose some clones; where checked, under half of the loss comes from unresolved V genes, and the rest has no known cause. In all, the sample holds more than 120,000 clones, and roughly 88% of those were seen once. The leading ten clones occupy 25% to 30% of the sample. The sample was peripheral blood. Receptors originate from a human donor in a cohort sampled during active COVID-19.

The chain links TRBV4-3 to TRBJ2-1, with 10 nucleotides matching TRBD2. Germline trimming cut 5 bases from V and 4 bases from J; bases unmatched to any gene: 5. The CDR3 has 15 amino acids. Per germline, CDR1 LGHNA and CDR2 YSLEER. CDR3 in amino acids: CASSSLAGDYNEQFF. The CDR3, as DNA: TGCGCCAGCAGCTCCCTAGCGGGGGATTACAATGAGCAGTTCTTC.

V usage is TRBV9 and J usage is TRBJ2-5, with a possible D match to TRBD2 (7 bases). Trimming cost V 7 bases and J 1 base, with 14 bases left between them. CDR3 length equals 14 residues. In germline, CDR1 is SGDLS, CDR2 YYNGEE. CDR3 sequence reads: CASAEGGGQETQYF. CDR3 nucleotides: TGTGCCAGCGCCGAAGGGGGGGGCCAAGAGACCCAGTACTTC.

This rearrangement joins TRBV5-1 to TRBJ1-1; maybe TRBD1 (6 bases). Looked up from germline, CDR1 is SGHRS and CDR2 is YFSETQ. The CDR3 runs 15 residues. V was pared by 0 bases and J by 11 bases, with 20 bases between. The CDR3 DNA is TGCGCCAGCAGCTTGGCCGGGGGGGGCCCCACAATGGCTTTCTTT. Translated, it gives CASSLAGGGPTMAFF.

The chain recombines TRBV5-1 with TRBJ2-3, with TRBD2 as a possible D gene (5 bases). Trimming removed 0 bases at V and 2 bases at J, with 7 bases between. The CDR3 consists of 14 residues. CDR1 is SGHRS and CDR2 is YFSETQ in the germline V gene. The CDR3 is CASSLAGNTDTQYF. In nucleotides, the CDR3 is TGCGCCAGCAGCTTGGCGGGGAACACAGATACGCAGTATTTT.

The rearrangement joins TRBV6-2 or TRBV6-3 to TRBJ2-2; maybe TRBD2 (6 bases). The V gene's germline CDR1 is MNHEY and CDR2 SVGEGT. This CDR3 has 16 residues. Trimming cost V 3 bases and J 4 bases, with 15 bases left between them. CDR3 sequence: CASSYGPGVSTGELFF. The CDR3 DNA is TGTGCCAGCAGTTATGGTCCGGGGGTATCCACCGGGGAGCTGTTTTTT.

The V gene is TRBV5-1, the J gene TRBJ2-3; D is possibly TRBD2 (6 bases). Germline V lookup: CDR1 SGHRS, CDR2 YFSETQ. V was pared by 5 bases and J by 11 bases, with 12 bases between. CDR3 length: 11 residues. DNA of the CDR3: TGCGCCAGCAGAGACGAGGGAGGGCAGTATTTT. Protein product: CASRDEGGQYF.

The CDR3 DNA reads as TGTGCCACCAGCAGAGGAGGAGTTGACAGGTACTACGAGCAGTACTTC. Its protein is CATSRGGVDRYYEQYF. The rearrangement uses TRBV15 and TRBJ2-7, with D possibly being TRBD1 (6 bases). Germline CDR1 is LNHNV and CDR2 is YYDKDF (reference sequence). The CDR3 has 16 amino acids. V lost 1 base and J lost 3, with 16 bases in between. Full variable domain (rest looked up from reference TRBV15 and TRBJ2-7): DAMVIQNPRYQVTQFGKPVTLSCSQTLNHNVMYWYQQKSSQAPKLLFHYYDKDFNNEADTPDNFQSRRPNTSFCFLDIRSPGLGDTAMYLCATSRGGVDRYYEQYFGPGTRLTVT.

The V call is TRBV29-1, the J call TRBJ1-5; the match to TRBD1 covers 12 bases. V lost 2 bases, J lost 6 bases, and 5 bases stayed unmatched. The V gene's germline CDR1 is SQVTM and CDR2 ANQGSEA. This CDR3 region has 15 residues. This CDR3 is CSVEMGTGGGQPQHF. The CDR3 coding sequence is TGCAGCGTTGAAATGGGGACAGGGGGCGGTCAGCCCCAGCATTTT. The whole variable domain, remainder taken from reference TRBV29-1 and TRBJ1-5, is SAVISQKPSRDICQRGTSLTIQCQVDSQVTMMFWYRQQPGQSLTLIATANQGSEATYESGFVIDKFPISRPNLTFSTLTVSNMSPEDSSIYLCSVEMGTGGGQPQHFGDGTRLSIL.

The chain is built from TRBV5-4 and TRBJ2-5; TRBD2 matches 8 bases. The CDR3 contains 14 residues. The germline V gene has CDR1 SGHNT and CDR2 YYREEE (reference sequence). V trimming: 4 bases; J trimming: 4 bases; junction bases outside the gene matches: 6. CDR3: CASSPAGEPETQYF. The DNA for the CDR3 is TGTGCCAGCAGCCCAGCGGGGGAGCCAGAGACCCAGTACTTC.

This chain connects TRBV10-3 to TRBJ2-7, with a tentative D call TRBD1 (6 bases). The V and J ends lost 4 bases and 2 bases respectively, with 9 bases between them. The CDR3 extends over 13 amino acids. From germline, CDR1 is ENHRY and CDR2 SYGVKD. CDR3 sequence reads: CAISVQGTYEQYF. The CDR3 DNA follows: TGTGCCATCAGTGTCCAGGGGACCTACGAGCAGTACTTC.

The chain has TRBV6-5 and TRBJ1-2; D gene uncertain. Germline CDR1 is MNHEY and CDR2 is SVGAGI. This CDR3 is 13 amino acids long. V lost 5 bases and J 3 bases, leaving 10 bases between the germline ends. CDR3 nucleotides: TGTGCCAGCAGTCCGGAGAACTACTATGGCTACACCTTC. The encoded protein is CASSPENYYGYTF.

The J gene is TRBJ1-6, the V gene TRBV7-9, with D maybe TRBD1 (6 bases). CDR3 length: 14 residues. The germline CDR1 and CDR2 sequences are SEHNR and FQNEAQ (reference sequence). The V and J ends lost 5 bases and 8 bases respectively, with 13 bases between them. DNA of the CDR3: TGTGCCAGCAGCCCACAGGGAATCGATTCACCCCTCCACTTT. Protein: CASSPQGIDSPLHF.

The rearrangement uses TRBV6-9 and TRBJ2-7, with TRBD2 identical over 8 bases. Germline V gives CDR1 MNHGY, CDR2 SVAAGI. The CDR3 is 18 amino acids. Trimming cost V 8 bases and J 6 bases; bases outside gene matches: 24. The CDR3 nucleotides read TGTGCCAGCCCCCGACTAGGGGTAGCGGGGACTTTCGAACGCGAGCAGTACTTC. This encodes CASPRLGVAGTFEREQYF.

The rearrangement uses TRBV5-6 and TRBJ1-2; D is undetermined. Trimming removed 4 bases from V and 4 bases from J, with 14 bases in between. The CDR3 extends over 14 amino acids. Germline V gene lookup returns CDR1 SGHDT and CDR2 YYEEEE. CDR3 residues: CASSDTEGSYGYTF. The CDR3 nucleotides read TGTGCCAGCAGCGACACAGAGGGCAGCTATGGCTACACCTTC.

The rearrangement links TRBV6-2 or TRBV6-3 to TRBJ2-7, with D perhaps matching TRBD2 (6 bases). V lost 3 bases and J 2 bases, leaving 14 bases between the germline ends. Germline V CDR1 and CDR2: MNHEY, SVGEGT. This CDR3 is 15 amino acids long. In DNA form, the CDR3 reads TGTGCCAGCAGTTATATCGGGGGAGGCCCCTACGAGCAGTACTTC. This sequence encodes CASSYIGGGPYEQYF.

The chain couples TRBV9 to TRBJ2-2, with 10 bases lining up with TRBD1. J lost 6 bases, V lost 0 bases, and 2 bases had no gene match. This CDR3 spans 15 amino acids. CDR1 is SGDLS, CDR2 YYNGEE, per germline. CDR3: CASSVEGQGSGELFF. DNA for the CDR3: TGTGCCAGCAGCGTAGAGGGACAGGGGTCCGGGGAGCTGTTTTTT.

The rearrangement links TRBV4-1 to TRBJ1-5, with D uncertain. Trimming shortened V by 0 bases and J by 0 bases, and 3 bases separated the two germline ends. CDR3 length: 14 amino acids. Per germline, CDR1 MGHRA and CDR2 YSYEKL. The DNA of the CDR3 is TGCGCCAGCAGCCAAGACCTTAGCAATCAGCCCCAGCATTTT. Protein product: CASSQDLSNQPQHF.

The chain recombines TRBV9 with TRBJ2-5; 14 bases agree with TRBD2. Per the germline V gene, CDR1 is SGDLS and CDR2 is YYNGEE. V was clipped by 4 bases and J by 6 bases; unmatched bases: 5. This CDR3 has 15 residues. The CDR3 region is CASSSGTSGGQTQYF. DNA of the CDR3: TGTGCCAGCAGCTCCGGGACTAGCGGGGGCCAGACCCAGTACTTC.